A single sample is the source of the 10 T cell receptor beta chains below, sequenced in a study of cytomegalovirus exposure and HLA in healthy donors (dated by TCRdb to 2016 to 2017). Library creation used the immunoSEQ multiplex PCR assay. For the multiplex PCR, a mixture combining 60 forward primers for TCR Vbeta segments and 13 reverse primers for TCR Jbeta segments was used. Imported from immuneACCESS, the table was reduced by TCRdb to in-frame sequences with V and J called. These copies leave out some clones; in studies compared against another copy, an unresolved V gene accounts for under half, and the cause of the remainder is not known. The sample includes roughly 180,000 clones, with around 80% observed a single time. About 2.4% of the sample belongs to the ten largest clones. The sequenced sample was PBMCs. The receptors stem from a male donor in good health and CMV-seronegative.

This chain connects TRBV5-1 to TRBJ2-2, with D maybe TRBD1 (5 bases). With 0 bases removed from V and 5 bases from J, the gap between germline ends came to 14 bases. This CDR3 is 16 amino acids long. Germline lookup yields CDR1 SGHRS and CDR2 YFSETQ. DNA of the CDR3: TGCGCCAGCAGCTTGGAGGATCAGGGTGGGACCGGGGAGCTGTTTTTT. Amino acid sequence: CASSLEDQGGTGELFF.

The chain joins TRBV18 to TRBJ2-3; 12 bases agree with TRBD1. This CDR3 spans 15 amino acids. Looked up from germline, CDR1 is KGHSH and CDR2 is LQKENI. The V segment lost 3 bases and the J segment 3 bases; nucleotides outside the gene matches: 1. The CDR3 protein is CASSPGQGATDTQYF. The CDR3 DNA follows: TGTGCCAGCTCACCGGGACAGGGGGCAACAGATACGCAGTATTTT.

The V call is TRBV6-6, the J call TRBJ2-1, with TRBD2 identical over 7 bases. The germline gives CDR1 MNHNY, CDR2 SVGAGI (reference sequence). The CDR3 spans 15 residues. J lost 4 bases, V lost 7 bases, and 10 bases had no gene match. CDR3 region: CASTAGLAAYNEQFF. The CDR3, as DNA: TGTGCCAGCACCGCGGGGCTAGCGGCTTACAATGAGCAGTTCTTC.

V usage is TRBV5-1 and J usage is TRBJ2-1, with TRBD2 matching 12 bases. CDR3 length: 15 residues. Germline CDR1 and CDR2: SGHRS and YFSETQ. Germline trimming cut 4 bases from V and 2 bases from J; bases unmatched to any gene: 1. CDR3 nucleotides: TGCGCCAGCAGCCCTAGCGGGGGGGCCTACAATGAGCAGTTCTTC. It yields the protein CASSPSGGAYNEQFF.

This clone has just one count. The rearrangement uses TRBV5-1 and TRBJ1-3; 10 bases map to TRBD1. Germline V gene sequence: CDR1 SGHRS, CDR2 YFSETQ. The CDR3 length is 15 residues. Trimming at V came to 2 bases and at J to 7 bases, leaving 6 bases not matched to a gene. CDR3 DNA: TGCGCCAGCAGCTTCGGGACAGGGGACCGTAACACCATATATTTT. Its translation is CASSFGTGDRNTIYF.

This rearrangement joins TRBV4-1 to TRBJ2-2; 9 bases align to TRBD2. The CDR3 runs to 15 residues. The germline gives CDR1 MGHRA, CDR2 YSYEKL. V lost 3 bases and J lost 4; bases outside the gene matches: 3. CDR3 sequence reads: CASSHPSGVTGELFF. CDR3 bases: TGCGCCAGCAGCCACCCTAGCGGGGTCACCGGGGAGCTGTTTTTT.

The V gene is TRBV5-1, the J gene TRBJ1-6; D perhaps matches TRBD1 (5 bases). Trimming left V 4 bases short and J 5 bases short, with 16 bases between. The CDR3 length is 16 residues. CDR1 and CDR2 (germline): SGHRS, YFSETQ. CDR3 protein: CASSPQTAVNNSPLHF. In nucleotides, the CDR3 is TGCGCCAGCAGCCCCCAGACAGCTGTCAATAATTCACCCCTCCACTTT.

V usage is TRBV27 and J usage is TRBJ1-2; TRBD1 aligns across 7 bases. V shed 1 base, J shed 2 bases, and the junction held 4 bases outside the gene matches. From germline, CDR1 is MNHEY and CDR2 SMNVEV (reference sequence). This CDR3 has 15 amino acids. CDR3 DNA sequence: TGTGCCAGCAGTTTATTCGTGGGACAGAACTATGGCTACACCTTC. Amino acids: CASSLFVGQNYGYTF.

This chain joins TRBV30 and TRBJ1-5, with D maybe TRBD1 (5 bases). V was cut by 1 base and J by 0 bases, with 16 bases left in between. The CDR3 consists of 17 residues. Germline values: CDR1 GTSNPN, CDR2 SVGIG (reference sequence). The CDR3 region is CAWSAARTPHSNQPQHF. CDR3 in DNA: TGTGCCTGGAGTGCCGCGAGGACACCACATAGCAATCAGCCCCAGCATTTT.

The V and J genes are TRBV27 and TRBJ2-2, with 11 bases matching TRBD1. This CDR3 has 18 amino acids. V was pared by 4 bases and J by 1 base, with 8 bases of the junction left unmatched. From germline, CDR1 is MNHEY and CDR2 SMNVEV (reference sequence). The CDR3 is CASSWTGGGFWNTGELFF. CDR3 sequence (DNA): TGTGCCAGCAGTTGGACAGGGGGCGGATTCTGGAACACCGGGGAGCTGTTTTTT.